These 23 T cell receptor beta chains came from one sample sequenced in a study of Ad26.COV2.S vaccination and SARS-CoV-2 variants. Here immunoSEQ multiplex PCR was the method, and the copy in TCRdb shows in-frame clones only, minus some. Here the sample spans about 350,000 clones, roughly 90% being singletons. As for treatment: 15 to 20 received Ad26.COV2.S at low or high dose, single or two shots; 5 received placebo; per-sample allocation not given. Samples came from day 63 after the first vaccine or placebo injection. Sequences were derived from peripheral blood, sampled in a trial of Ad26.COV2.S vaccine versus placebo. The receptor source for this set is a person aged 18-65 years who received the Ad26.COV2.S COVID-19 vaccine or a placebo.

This chain connects TRBV6-2 or TRBV6-3 to TRBJ1-1; weak D call: TRBD1 (6 bases). CDR3 length: 14 residues. V lost 5 bases to trimming and J lost 4 bases, with 14 bases between them. Germline CDR1 MNHEY, CDR2 SVGEGT. The CDR3 nucleotides read TGTGCCAGCAGTGGGCAGGGGTGGTCCACTGAAGCTTTCTTT. It specifies CASSGQGWSTEAFF.

The chain uses TRBV7-9 and TRBJ2-1; possibly TRBD1 for D (6 bases). The V end was cut by 4 bases, the J end by 8 bases, with 12 bases between. The CDR3 is made up of 13 amino acids. Germline CDR1 reads SEHNR; CDR2 reads FQNEAQ (reference sequence). In nucleotides, the CDR3 is TGTGCCAGCAGCTGGGAACAGGGATATGAGCAGTTCTTC. Protein product: CASSWEQGYEQFF.

The gene calls are TRBV12-5 and TRBJ2-3; 7 bases match TRBD2. Unmatched junction bases numbered 16, after V lost 2 bases and J lost 2 bases. The CDR3 covers 19 residues. The germline gives CDR1 LGHNT, CDR2 FRNRAP. This CDR3 reads CASGLLDGGTTSYTDTQYF. CDR3 DNA sequence: TGTGCTAGTGGTTTGTTGGACGGGGGAACGACTAGCTACACAGATACGCAGTATTTT.

The J gene is TRBJ1-5, the V gene TRBV4-1; D unresolved. Per the germline V gene, CDR1 is MGHRA and CDR2 is YSYEKL. There are 15 residues in the CDR3. The V gene lost 1 base and the J gene lost 1 base, with 8 bases spanning the gap. The CDR3 protein is CASSQAEASNQPQHF. In DNA, the CDR3 is TGCGCCAGCAGCCAAGCAGAGGCCAGCAATCAGCCCCAGCATTTT.

The chain combines TRBV11-1 with TRBJ2-3, with 8 bases aligning to TRBD2. The germline CDR1 and CDR2 sequences are SGHAT and FQDESV (reference sequence). The V and J ends lost 7 bases and 0 bases, in that order; junction bases with no gene match: 9. The CDR3 is 16 amino acids. This CDR3 is CASTRRASGSTDTQYF. DNA of the CDR3: TGTGCCAGCACGAGGAGGGCTAGCGGGAGCACAGATACGCAGTATTTT.

The chain is built from TRBV5-6 and TRBJ2-3; 10 positions match TRBD2. The V gene's germline CDR1 is SGHDT and CDR2 YYEEEE. Trimming at V came to 4 bases and at J to 6 bases, leaving 8 bases not matched to a gene. CDR3 length equals 15 residues. CDR3 bases: TGTGCCAGCAGCCAAAGGCTAGCGGGAGTGGATACGCAGTATTTT. This encodes CASSQRLAGVDTQYF.

V usage is TRBV4-3 and J usage is TRBJ2-1, with 9 bases lining up with TRBD2. V shed 1 base, J shed 6 bases, and the junction held 7 bases outside the gene matches. The CDR3 runs 16 residues. Per germline, CDR1 LGHNA and CDR2 YSLEER. This CDR3 reads CASSQVVMGLANEQFF. In DNA form, the CDR3 reads TGCGCCAGCAGCCAAGTAGTAATGGGACTAGCCAATGAGCAGTTCTTC.

The V call is TRBV18, the J call TRBJ1-1; TRBD1 matches at 8 bases. This CDR3 contains 14 residues. Looked up from germline, CDR1 is KGHSH and CDR2 is LQKENI. With V trimmed by 4 bases and J by 5 bases, 6 bases remained unmatched. The CDR3 region is CASSRQGARTEAFF. The CDR3 region has the DNA TGTGCCAGCTCACGCCAGGGGGCGCGGACTGAAGCTTTCTTT.

The CDR3 coding sequence is TGTGCCAGCAGCCCACCAGGCGATAGCAATCAGCCCCAGCATTTT. Its protein product is CASSPPGDSNQPQHF. The V and J genes are TRBV7-9 and TRBJ1-5; D is unclear. CDR1 is SEHNR, CDR2 FQNEAQ, per germline (reference sequence). V was trimmed by 5 bases and J by 0 bases, leaving 11 bases between them. The CDR3 loop spans 15 amino acids.

V and J are TRBV30 and TRBJ1-4; TRBD1 might be the D (6 bases). Germline values: CDR1 GTSNPN, CDR2 SVGIG (reference sequence). Between the trimmed V and J ends, which lost 1 base and 2 bases, there was a span of 8 bases. The CDR3 runs to 14 residues. The CDR3, as DNA: TGTGCCTGGAGTGAGGGGGGTACTAATGAAAAACTGTTTTTT. Protein: CAWSEGGTNEKLFF.

The chain is built from TRBV28 and TRBJ2-7; TRBD1 agrees at 7 bases. The CDR3 contains 13 residues. J was trimmed by 2 bases and V by 8 bases; bases with no gene match: 6. Germline V CDR1 and CDR2: MDHEN, SYDVKM. CDR3 sequence reads: CASLGTVAYEQYF. As DNA, the CDR3 is TGTGCCAGCCTCGGGACAGTAGCCTACGAGCAGTACTTC.

This chain joins TRBV6-2 or TRBV6-3 and TRBJ2-7, with 7 positions matching TRBD1. The CDR3 has 15 residues. Germline V gene data show CDR1 as MNHEY and CDR2 as SVGEGT. J was trimmed by 0 bases and V by 6 bases; bases with no gene match: 8. The CDR3 DNA reads as TGTGCCAGCAGCCTCGCAGGGGACAGCTCCTACGAGCAGTACTTC. It yields the protein CASSLAGDSSYEQYF.

The chain uses TRBV27 and TRBJ2-5; a weak D match, TRBD2 (5 bases). Between the trimmed V and J ends, which lost 6 bases and 5 bases, there was a span of 13 bases. CDR1 and CDR2 (germline): MNHEY, SMNVEV (reference sequence). CDR3 length: 13 amino acids. DNA for the CDR3: TGTGCCAGCAGATTGTATGGGGAGGAGACCCAGTACTTC. Its translation is CASRLYGEETQYF.

The chain carries TRBV3-1 (or the pseudogene TRBV3-2) and TRBJ2-2; the D is unclear. There are 15 residues in the CDR3. From germline, CDR1 is LGHDT and CDR2 YNNKEL (reference sequence). Trimming stripped 3 bases from V and 3 bases from J, with 11 bases between. CDR3 region: CASSHPIPDTGELFF. The CDR3 DNA reads as TGTGCCAGCAGCCACCCGATACCTGACACCGGGGAGCTGTTTTTT.

This chain links TRBV7-2 with TRBJ2-3; D remains ambiguous. The CDR3 extends over 13 amino acids. Trimming pared 6 bases from V and 4 bases from J, leaving 11 bases between. In germline, CDR1 is SGHTA, CDR2 FQGNSA. The CDR3 sequence: CASSSGSADTQYF. Written as DNA, the CDR3 is TGTGCCAGCAGTTCCGGCTCGGCAGATACGCAGTATTTT.

This clone was seen repeatedly, ten times or more. The DNA of the CDR3 is TGCGCCAGCAGCCAAGATCGAGCCGGGAAGGCTGAAGCTTTCTTT. It specifies CASSQDRAGKAEAFF. The chain carries TRBV4-3 and TRBJ1-1; no clear D gene. The V gene's germline CDR1 is LGHNA and CDR2 YSLEER. The V end was cut by 0 bases, the J end by 6 bases, with 14 bases between. The CDR3 is made up of 15 amino acids.

The gene calls are TRBV7-9 and TRBJ1-1; D is perhaps TRBD1 (5 bases). Germline values: CDR1 SEHNR, CDR2 FQNEAQ (reference sequence). This CDR3 is 13 amino acids long. V lost 4 bases and J lost 1, with 7 bases in between. The CDR3 DNA reads as TGTGCCAGCAGCTCCCAGGGGAACACTGAAGCTTTCTTT. This gives the protein CASSSQGNTEAFF.

The CDR3 reads CASSLVSNNYGYTF. The DNA of the CDR3 is TGCGCCAGCAGCTTGGTATCCAATAACTATGGCTACACCTTC. The rearrangement uses TRBV5-1 and TRBJ1-2, with D unresolved. CDR3 length equals 14 residues. Germline CDR1 and CDR2: SGHRS and YFSETQ. Trimming cost V 0 bases and J 1 base, with 7 bases left between them.

The genes are TRBV5-1 and TRBJ1-2; the D is unclear. This CDR3 region has 12 residues. CDR1 and CDR2 from the germline V gene are SGHRS and YFSETQ. The V and J ends lost 4 bases and 8 bases respectively, with 12 bases between them. CDR3 residues: CASSLPDEGYTF. CDR3 bases: TGCGCCAGCAGCCTACCCGACGAAGGCTACACCTTC. Full variable domain (outside the CDR3, taken from reference TRBV5-1 and TRBJ1-2): KAGVTQTPRYLIKTRGQQVTLSCSPISGHRSVSWYQQTPGQGLQFLFEYFSETQRNKGNFPGRFSGRQFSNSRSEMNVSTLELGDSALYLCASSLPDEGYTFGSGTRLTVV.

The chain combines TRBV7-2 with TRBJ2-3; 7 bases agree with TRBD1. Germline CDR1 is SGHTA and CDR2 is FQGNSA. Trimming cost V 5 bases and J 3 bases; bases outside gene matches: 5. This CDR3 is 14 amino acids long. CDR3 nucleotides: TGTGCCAGCAGCCCAGACAGGGCGACAGATACGCAGTATTTT. It specifies CASSPDRATDTQYF.

The chain uses TRBV10-3 and TRBJ2-7, with 8 nucleotides matching TRBD1. Germline-derived CDR1 and CDR2 are ENHRY and SYGVKD. This CDR3 comprises 13 residues. With V trimmed by 11 bases and J by 6 bases, 12 bases remained unmatched. CDR3 residues: CAAEGDRLSEQYF. The DNA for the CDR3 is TGTGCCGCAGAGGGGGACAGGCTGAGCGAGCAGTACTTC.

The J gene is TRBJ2-7, the V gene TRBV2, with no clear D. Germline CDR1 and CDR2: SNHLY and FYNNEI. The CDR3 runs 13 residues. V lost 7 bases to trimming and J lost 2 bases, with 12 bases between them. The CDR3 here is CASIPTLPYEQYF. The CDR3 DNA reads as TGTGCCAGCATCCCGACACTTCCCTACGAGCAGTACTTC.

The chain employs TRBV29-1 and TRBJ2-1; TRBD1 is a possible D gene (5 bases). Germline CDR1 reads SQVTM; CDR2 reads ANQGSEA. This CDR3 has 17 amino acids. V lost 1 base, J lost 4 bases, and 20 bases lay in between. This chain's CDR3 is CSVEGWFDRISYNEQFF. The CDR3 DNA reads as TGCAGCGTTGAAGGTTGGTTTGACAGAATTTCTTACAATGAGCAGTTCTTC.